Each of the 32 T cell receptor beta chains below was sequenced from the same sample in a study of blood T cell repertoires in COVID-19. The table came from immunoSEQ multiplex PCR; TCRdb's copy has only in-frame clones and leaves some out. This sample has fewer than 90,000 clones, with roughly 80% found just once. Sequenced sample: peripheral blood. These receptors were obtained from a human donor in a cohort sampled during active COVID-19.

This chain joins TRBV6-6 and TRBJ2-7, with D perhaps matching TRBD1 (6 bases). CDR3 length: 12 amino acids. V lost 6 bases, J lost 9 bases, and 15 bases lay in between. Germline V gene lookup returns CDR1 MNHNY and CDR2 SVGAGI (reference sequence). CDR3 nucleotide sequence: TGTGCCAGCAGCTCAATCAGGGGAGCGCAGTACTTC. The encoded protein is CASSSIRGAQYF.

Remarks on this clone: Within the sample, other DNA sequences also encode this same CDR3. V usage is TRBV7-2 and J usage is TRBJ2-2; 9 nucleotides align to TRBD1. J gave up 2 bases and V 3 bases, and 4 bases lay outside the gene matches. From germline, CDR1 is SGHTA and CDR2 FQGNSA. There are 16 residues in the CDR3. The DNA of the CDR3 is TGTGCCAGCAGCTTGGGGACAGGGAGAAACACCGGGGAGCTGTTTTTT. Protein product: CASSLGTGRNTGELFF.

The chain has TRBV3-1 (or the pseudogene TRBV3-2) and TRBJ2-1; 7 bases are a match to TRBD1. The CDR3 contains 16 residues. V lost 3 bases to trimming and J lost 7 bases; unmatched junction nucleotides: 12. Germline V gene sequence: CDR1 LGHDT, CDR2 YNNKEL (reference sequence). The CDR3 sequence is CASSHDTGARWNEQFF. The DNA for the CDR3 is TGTGCCAGCAGCCACGACACAGGGGCCAGGTGGAATGAGCAGTTCTTC.

This sequence joins TRBV7-2 and TRBJ2-5; 10 nucleotides line up with TRBD2. J gave up 4 bases and V 6 bases, and 5 bases lay outside the gene matches. CDR1 is SGHTA and CDR2 is FQGNSA in the germline V gene. The CDR3 extends over 14 amino acids. The CDR3: CASSLSGRGETQYF. The DNA of the CDR3 is TGTGCCAGCAGTCTAAGCGGGAGGGGAGAGACCCAGTACTTC.

This chain connects TRBV7-3 to TRBJ2-3, with TRBD1 as a possible D gene (6 bases). With 5 bases removed from V and 4 bases from J, the gap between germline ends came to 10 bases. The CDR3 extends over 13 amino acids. The germline gives CDR1 SGHTA, CDR2 FQGTGA. CDR3 nucleotide sequence: TGTGCCAGCAGCCGCCAGGGGCCAGATACGCAGTATTTT. The encoded protein is CASSRQGPDTQYF.

V is TRBV28 and J is TRBJ2-5, with D unresolved. The CDR3 is made up of 13 amino acids. Germline assignment: CDR1 MDHEN and CDR2 SYDVKM. V lost 6 bases, J lost 7 bases, and 15 bases lay in between. Here the CDR3 reads CASRGGGVGTQYF. CDR3 bases: TGTGCCAGCAGAGGCGGCGGAGTCGGGACCCAGTACTTC.

V is TRBV4-1 and J is TRBJ1-4; 9 bases map to TRBD1. Per the germline V gene, CDR1 is MGHRA and CDR2 is YSYEKL. Trimming at V came to 0 bases and at J to 3 bases, leaving 5 bases not matched to a gene. This CDR3 spans 17 amino acids. CDR3 loop: CASSQEGNRGPNEKLFF. The CDR3 bases are TGCGCCAGCAGCCAAGAAGGCAACAGGGGGCCTAATGAAAAACTGTTTTTT.

This clone showed up just once. The rearrangement links TRBV3-1 (or the pseudogene TRBV3-2) to TRBJ1-5; D perhaps matches TRBD1 (5 bases). Germline V gene data show CDR1 as LGHDT and CDR2 as YNNKEL (reference sequence). CDR3 size: 13 residues. The V end lost 2 bases, the J end lost 6 bases, and 8 bases lay between the germline ends. DNA for the CDR3: TGTGCCAGCAGCCAACAGGGTGGTCAGCCCCAGCATTTT. Amino acid sequence: CASSQQGGQPQHF.

V and J are TRBV3-1 (or the pseudogene TRBV3-2) and TRBJ2-5, with D possibly being TRBD2 (6 bases). Between the trimmed V and J ends, which lost 6 bases and 1 base, there was a span of 12 bases. The CDR3 consists of 14 residues. The germline gives CDR1 LGHDT, CDR2 YNNKEL (reference sequence). The CDR3 loop is CASSPRDFQETQYF. The CDR3 DNA is TGTGCCAGCAGTCCCCGGGACTTCCAAGAGACCCAGTACTTC.

The V and J genes are TRBV6-5 and TRBJ1-1; no reliable D call. This CDR3 contains 14 residues. Trimming pared 0 bases from V and 1 base from J, leaving 6 bases between. Germline loops: CDR1 MNHEY, CDR2 SVGAGI. The CDR3 region has the DNA TGTGCCAGCAGTTACTCTCGCGGGAACACTGAAGCTTTCTTT. It specifies CASSYSRGNTEAFF.

This clone was detected a few times. The chain recombines TRBV19 with TRBJ2-5; D is possibly TRBD1 (6 bases). Germline CDR1 reads LNHDA; CDR2 reads SQIVND (reference sequence). There are 14 residues in the CDR3. V was trimmed by 1 base and J by 4 bases, leaving 10 bases between them. This chain's CDR3 is CASSIAWGRETQYF. The CDR3, as DNA: TGTGCCAGTAGTATAGCCTGGGGGCGAGAGACCCAGTACTTC.

The chain links TRBV7-3 to TRBJ2-2, with D perhaps matching TRBD2 (5 bases). Trimming stripped 5 bases from V and 4 bases from J, with 14 bases between. The germline V gene has CDR1 SGHTA and CDR2 FQGTGA. This CDR3 is 15 amino acids long. The CDR3 DNA follows: TGTGCCAGCAGCATGACAAGAGGGAGCACCGGGGAGCTGTTTTTT. Translating gives CASSMTRGSTGELFF.

The CDR3 here is CASSRRNRPGELFF. CDR3 DNA sequence: TGTGCCAGCTCACGCCGTAACAGGCCCGGGGAGCTGTTTTTT. The chain combines TRBV18 with TRBJ2-2, with a possible D match to TRBD1 (5 bases). Trimming left V 4 bases short and J 6 bases short, with 12 bases between. The CDR3 totals 14 residues. CDR1 KGHSH and CDR2 LQKENI come from the germline V gene.

V is TRBV27 and J is TRBJ2-2; 7 positions agree with TRBD1. The CDR3 consists of 12 residues. V lost 10 bases to trimming and J lost 6 bases; unmatched junction nucleotides: 5. CDR1 MNHEY and CDR2 SMNVEV come from the germline V gene (reference sequence). The CDR3 DNA reads as TGTGCCACCTCAGGGGGTCCCGGGGAGCTGTTTTTT. Its translation: CATSGGPGELFF.

This CDR3 is CASSQARDRVSSPLHF. The CDR3 DNA reads TGCGCCAGCAGCCAAGCCAGGGACAGGGTGAGCTCACCCCTCCACTTT. This chain connects TRBV4-3 to TRBJ1-6, with 9 bases aligning to TRBD1. Looked up from germline, CDR1 is LGHNA and CDR2 is YSLEER. CDR3 length: 16 amino acids. V shed 1 base and J 10 bases; nucleotides not matched to a gene: 8.

The chain combines TRBV24-1 with TRBJ2-5, with 9 bases identical to TRBD1. The CDR3 has 15 amino acids. From germline, CDR1 is KGHDR and CDR2 SFDVKD. V lost 2 bases and J lost 5; bases outside the gene matches: 5. The CDR3 sequence is CATSDWDRDGETQYF. CDR3 nucleotides: TGTGCCACCAGTGATTGGGACAGGGACGGGGAGACCCAGTACTTC.

V and J are TRBV6-6 and TRBJ1-5; D not resolved. The V gene's germline CDR1 is MNHNY and CDR2 SVGAGI (reference sequence). The CDR3 has 14 residues. Trimming left V 1 base short and J 2 bases short, with 6 bases between. CDR3 residues: CASSYFPGNQPQHF. CDR3 DNA sequence: TGTGCCAGCAGTTACTTTCCGGGCAATCAGCCCCAGCATTTT.

This rearrangement joins TRBV10-3 to TRBJ2-2; D gene unclear. The CDR3 extends over 11 amino acids. CDR1 is ENHRY and CDR2 is SYGVKD in the germline V gene. With 9 bases removed from V and 6 bases from J, the gap between germline ends came to 8 bases. The CDR3 protein is CAIRVAGELFF. The DNA of the CDR3 is TGTGCCATTCGGGTGGCCGGGGAGCTGTTTTTT.

The V and J genes are TRBV2 and TRBJ2-7, with 13 bases fitting TRBD2. The CDR3 length is 15 residues. The germline CDR1 and CDR2 sequences are SNHLY and FYNNEI. J lost 4 bases, V lost 4 bases, and 4 bases had no gene match. Here the CDR3 DNA reads TGTGCCAGCAGTGGACTAGCGGGAGGTAGTTACGAGCAGTACTTC. Translated, it gives CASSGLAGGSYEQYF.

The V call is TRBV5-6, the J call TRBJ2-2; 10 nucleotides agree with TRBD2. CDR3 length equals 17 residues. The junction had 6 bases not matched to a gene; V was cut back by 1 base and J by 3 bases. CDR1 SGHDT and CDR2 YYEEEE come from the germline V gene. CDR3 nucleotide sequence: TGTGCCAGCAGCTTGATAAGCGGGAGGGGTGACACCGGGGAGCTGTTTTTT. This codes for CASSLISGRGDTGELFF. The full variable domain, in which reference TRBV5-6 and TRBJ2-2 provide the parts outside the CDR3, is DAGVTQSPTHLIKTRGQQVTLRCSPKSGHDTVSWYQQALGQGPQFIFQYYEEEERQRGNFPDRFSGHQFPNYSSELNVNALLLGDSALYLCASSLISGRGDTGELFFGEGSRLTVL.

The J gene is TRBJ2-5, the V gene TRBV5-1; maybe TRBD1 (5 bases). CDR3 length: 13 amino acids. Germline V gene lookup returns CDR1 SGHRS and CDR2 YFSETQ. Trimming pared 5 bases from V and 2 bases from J, leaving 10 bases between. The chain's CDR3 is CASSFQGQETQYF. The CDR3 nucleotides read TGCGCCAGCAGTTTTCAGGGACAAGAGACCCAGTACTTC.

Only a few counts were recorded for this clone. Likely a read error: the CDR3 ends without its conserved phenylalanine or tryptophan. Because the CDR3's place on the DNA is in doubt, the DNA is left out and the CDR3 is given as listed by TCRdb. The chain uses TRBV21-1 and TRBJ1-3; the table's D call, TRBD1, has no DNA check behind it. TRBV21-1 is termed a pseudogene. A total of 9 residues make up the CDR3, ends included. Here the CDR3 reads CASSKGAGP.

This clone was counted a single time. The chain employs TRBV7-8 and TRBJ2-1, with 7 bases matching TRBD2. CDR3 size: 15 residues. The germline V gene encodes CDR1 SGHVS and CDR2 FQNEAQ. The trim removed 4 bases at V and 8 bases at J, leaving 11 bases unmatched. The CDR3 sequence is CASSSSAGVLDEQFF. The DNA of the CDR3 is TGTGCCAGCAGCTCCTCGGCGGGAGTTTTGGATGAGCAGTTCTTC.

The sample holds a few counts of this clone. V and J are TRBV4-1 and TRBJ1-5, with TRBD1 as a possible D gene (6 bases). CDR1 and CDR2 from the germline V gene are MGHRA and YSYEKL. Trimming left V 0 bases short and J 1 base short, with 16 bases between. The CDR3 is made up of 18 amino acids. CDR3 sequence (DNA): TGCGCCAGCAGCCAAGATTTAGGTGTGACAGGAAGCAATCAGCCCCAGCATTTT. Its translation is CASSQDLGVTGSNQPQHF.

The rearrangement uses TRBV28 and TRBJ1-6; D may be TRBD1 (5 bases). The CDR3 length is 16 residues. Germline assignment: CDR1 MDHEN and CDR2 SYDVKM. The germline V and J ends were trimmed by 5 bases and 4 bases, with 15 bases remaining between them. CDR3 region: CASSTLGGKYNSPLHF. DNA for the CDR3: TGTGCCAGCAGTACCCTTGGGGGGAAGTATAATTCACCCCTCCACTTT.

This clone has only one observation. J is TRBJ2-7 and V is TRBV19, with 11 bases aligning to TRBD1. The J segment lost 7 bases and the V segment lost 8 bases, leaving 4 bases of the junction unmatched. Germline CDR1 is LNHDA and CDR2 is SQIVND (reference sequence). This CDR3 has 12 residues. CDR3 amino acids: CASGQGAWEQYF. The CDR3 nucleotides read TGTGCCAGTGGACAGGGGGCGTGGGAGCAGTACTTC.

This clone was detected only once. The rearrangement joins TRBV30 to TRBJ1-6, with a weak D call TRBD1 (6 bases). Trimming cost V 3 bases and J 7 bases, with 10 bases left between them. CDR1 and CDR2 from the germline V gene are GTSNPN and SVGIG (reference sequence). There are 13 residues in the CDR3. CDR3 sequence (DNA): TGTGCCTGGAGCCACAGGGAGAATTCACCCCTCCACTTT. Amino acids: CAWSHRENSPLHF.

This chain joins TRBV5-1 and TRBJ2-1; weak D call: TRBD2 (5 bases). V lost 8 bases and J 4 bases, leaving 19 bases between the germline ends. CDR1 is SGHRS and CDR2 is YFSETQ in the germline V gene. The CDR3 spans 15 residues. CDR3 sequence reads: CASDGVDCEYNEQFF. CDR3 DNA: TGCGCCAGTGACGGGGTGGACTGCGAATACAATGAGCAGTTCTTC.

This clone appeared a single time. CDR3 nucleotide sequence: TGTGCCAGCAGGAGGACAGATTTGAACACTGAAGCTTTCTTT. Protein product: CASRRTDLNTEAFF. The chain combines TRBV25-1 with TRBJ1-1; tentative D call: TRBD1 (6 bases). With 6 bases removed from V and 0 bases from J, the gap between germline ends came to 11 bases. From germline, CDR1 is MGHDK and CDR2 SYGVNS. The length of the CDR3 is 14 residues.

This clone was recorded once. This rearrangement joins TRBV27 to TRBJ1-2; TRBD1 aligns across 8 bases. Germline V CDR1 and CDR2: MNHEY, SMNVEV (reference sequence). After removal of 6 bases from V and 4 bases from J, the junction contained 4 bases not matched to a gene. There are 13 residues in the CDR3. The CDR3 loop is CASSRTGTYGYTF. The CDR3 DNA reads as TGTGCCAGCAGCCGGACAGGGACCTATGGCTACACCTTC.

For this clone: Other DNA sequences from this sample encode an identical CDR3 as well. V gene TRBV7-3 combines with J gene TRBJ2-5; 8 nucleotides line up with TRBD2. Unmatched junction bases numbered 7, after V lost 5 bases and J lost 5 bases. Germline values: CDR1 SGHTA, CDR2 FQGTGA. CDR3 length equals 14 residues. Here the CDR3 DNA reads TGTGCCAGCAGCCCAGGACTAGCCGGGGAGACCCAGTACTTC. Its protein product is CASSPGLAGETQYF.

This clone was detected only once. The gene calls are TRBV7-3 and TRBJ2-3; TRBD2 might be the D (7 bases). CDR1 SGHTA and CDR2 FQGTGA come from the germline V gene. Trimming removed 5 bases from V and 0 bases from J, with 12 bases in between. The CDR3 contains 15 residues. The CDR3 DNA is TGTGCCAGCAGCCCCCGGGGGGCGAGCACAGATACGCAGTATTTT. Residues: CASSPRGASTDTQYF.